A selection of T cell receptor beta chains follows, all from one sample in a study of shared clonotypes between healthy human individuals. Sequencing was performed with immunoSEQ multiplex PCR; in TCRdb, only in-frame clones are kept and a portion is missing. The sample has approximately 500,000 clones, roughly 85% seen once. The sample was PBMCs. The receptors were sampled from a middle-aged woman in good health. Some clones in this sample may be carry-over from other donors' samples. The CDR3 runs from the conserved cysteine through the conserved F or W. The order of the fields is J gene, D gene, V gene, clone size, CDR3 DNA, CDR3 protein. The D gene is left open where the match is weak. The size of a clone is reported for some rows only, either as once, few or many, or as a class for expanded clones.

>TRBJ1-2|-|TRBV7-2|-
TGTGCCAGCAGCTTAGGGGGGGAGATCTATGGCTACACCTTC
CASSLGGEIYGYTF
>TRBJ1-2|-|TRBV6-1|-
TGTGCCAGCAGTGAAGTCAACTATGGCTACACCTTC
CASSEVNYGYTF
>TRBJ2-1|TRBD2|TRBV27|once
TGTGCCAGCAGCCCCGGGACTAGCACGTTACAGCAGTTCTTC
CASSPGTSTLQQFF
>TRBJ2-7|TRBD1|TRBV11-2|-
TGTGCCAGCAGCCGCACCTCCCTGGACAGGGTCTACGAGCAGTACTTC
CASSRTSLDRVYEQYF
>TRBJ1-1|-|TRBV25-1|-
TGTGCCAGCAGTGGTCCGGGACGGACGAACACCGAAGCTTTCTTT
CASSGPGRTNTEAFF
>TRBJ2-7|TRBD2|TRBV4-3|-
TGCGCCAGCAGCCAGGCCCGGACTAGCGGAACCTACGAGCAGTACTTC
CASSQARTSGTYEQYF
>TRBJ2-7|-|TRBV7-9|-
TGTGCCAGCAGCCTCCACGAGGAGGCGGGAGAGCAGTACTTC
CASSLHEEAGEQYF
>TRBJ1-2|TRBD1|TRBV5-1|-
TGCGCCAGCAGCATGAACCCCACAGGGGAAGCTAACTATGGCTACACCTTC
CASSMNPTGEANYGYTF
>TRBJ2-7|TRBD2|TRBV28|once
TGTGCCAGCAGTTATAAGTGGTCGAACTCCGCCGGGACTAGCGTATACGAGCAGTACTTC
CASSYKWSNSAGTSVYEQYF
>TRBJ1-4|-|TRBV6-7|-
TGTGCCAGCCCCGGCCGCCCCACGATCGAGGAAAAACTGTTTTTT
CASPGRPTIEEKLFF
>TRBJ1-4|TRBD1|TRBV6-5|-
TGTGCCAGCAGCCGAGGGACAGGGAATGAAAAACTGTTTTTT
CASSRGTGNEKLFF
>TRBJ2-1|-|TRBV28|-
TGTGCCAGCAGTCTCCGGACTGACCTAGGTGAGCAGTTCTTC
CASSLRTDLGEQFF
>TRBJ2-3|-|TRBV5-1|-
TGCGCCAGCGCCGGAGCGGGAGATACGCAGTATTTT
CASAGAGDTQYF
>TRBJ2-7|-|TRBV1|once
TGCACCAGCAGCCGTTTCCCGAGCTCCTACGAGCAGTACTTC
CTSSRFPSSYEQYF
>TRBJ1-6|-|TRBV5-1|once
TGCGCCAGCAGCTTGGATGGGGGTTCACCCCTCCACTTT
CASSLDGGSPLHF
>TRBJ2-1|-|TRBV5-6|-
TGTGCCAGCAGCCCTCCTCCCTACAATGAGCAGTTCTTC
CASSPPPYNEQFF